This TCR beta chain originates from a study of post-analysis software for immune sequencing data. Study-wide points: Relative to controls, patients with multiple sclerosis showed significantly lower normalized Chao1 diversity. Elevated frequency relative to controls characterized several TRBV segments in patients, TRBV5-6, TRBV5-1 and TRBV20-1 among them. Same-batch samples co-clustered strongly by F measure.

Presence of unique molecular identifiers characterized the TCR beta cDNA libraries. Input of roughly 0.85 to 11 million T cells yielded around 460,000 cDNA molecules. MiXCR, run by TCRdb on the PCR reads, gives a single entry per CDR3 protein. This sample has around 770,000 distinct CDR3 sequences, with around 45% found just once. In germline, CDR1 is SGHTS, CDR2 YDEGEE. The length of the CDR3 is 17 residues. After removal of 4 bases from V and 3 bases from J, the junction contained 14 bases not matched to a gene. Concerning this clonotype itself: The antigen remains unidentified.

Sequenced input: blood. The chain links TRBV5-8 to TRBJ2-7; 9 bases match TRBD1. The TCR comes from a girl between 10 and 17 years old with multiple sclerosis. The CDR3 nucleotides are TGTGCCAGCAGCGTCCTTTGGAGCGACAGGGGGGTCTACGAGCAGTACTTC. This translates into CASSVLWSDRGVYEQYF.